This TCR beta chain was documented in a study of T cells after yellow fever vaccination. Study results and limitations: Some clonotypes were seen in both the CD4 and the CD8 compartments. These made up a small share and likely arose from convergent recombination.

The 5'RACE template-switching step produced TCR cDNA and added a universal primer site and UMIs. Each CDR3 protein gets one entry after TCRdb re-called the 5' RACE reads with MiXCR. This repertoire shows some 400,000 distinct CDR3 sequences, roughly a sixth found once; its top ten account for over 15%. From germline, CDR1 is ENHRY and CDR2 SYGVKD. V was clipped by 3 bases and J by 5 bases; unmatched bases: 9. This CDR3 is 15 amino acids long. This clonotype appeared a few times. Its antigen is not known. The receptor was derived from a man younger than 35 who received the YFV17D yellow fever vaccine. The specimen was PBMCs, collected before the yellow fever booster vaccination. The rearrangement uses TRBV10-3 and TRBJ2-5; 7 bases are shared with TRBD1. The CDR3 loop is CAISDWQGDLETQYF. The CDR3, as DNA: TGTGCCATCAGTGATTGGCAGGGGGACCTGGAGACCCAGTACTTC.